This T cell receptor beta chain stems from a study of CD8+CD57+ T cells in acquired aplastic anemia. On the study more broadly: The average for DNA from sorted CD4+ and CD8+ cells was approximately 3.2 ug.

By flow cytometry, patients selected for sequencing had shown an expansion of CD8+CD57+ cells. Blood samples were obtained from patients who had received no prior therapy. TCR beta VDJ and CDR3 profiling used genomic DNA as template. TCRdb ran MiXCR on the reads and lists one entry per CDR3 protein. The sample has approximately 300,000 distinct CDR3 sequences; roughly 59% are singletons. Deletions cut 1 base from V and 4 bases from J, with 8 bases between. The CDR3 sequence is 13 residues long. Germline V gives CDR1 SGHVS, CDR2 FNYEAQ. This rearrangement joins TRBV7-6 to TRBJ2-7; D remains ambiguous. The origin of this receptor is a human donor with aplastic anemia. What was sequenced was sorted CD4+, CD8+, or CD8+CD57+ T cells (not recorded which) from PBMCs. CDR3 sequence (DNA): TGTGCCAGCAGCTTAGGTGCGAATTACGAGCAGTACTTC. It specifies CASSLGANYEQYF.